This TCR beta chain derives from a study of type 1 regulatory T cells. Study details: This in vitro CD4 product, T-allo10, is enriched for Tr1 cells and alloantigen-specific.

TCRdb used MiXCR to reprocess the reads, holding one entry per CDR3 protein. The sample lists 88,000 or so distinct CDR3 sequences, about a third occurring once. V gave up 1 base and J gave up 0 bases, with 13 bases separating them. Germline loops: CDR1 LGHNA, CDR2 YSLEER. The CDR3 contains 16 residues. Sequenced sample: CD4+ T cells, either the whole sample or a sorted fraction (not recorded which). This clonotype was sampled from a human donor in good health. The chain has TRBV4-3 and TRBJ2-7, with D perhaps TRBD2 (5 bases). The CDR3 protein is CASSQASGLPSYEQYF. DNA of the CDR3: TGCGCCAGCAGCCAAGCGTCAGGACTGCCCTCCTACGAGCAGTACTTC.